The 32 T cell receptor beta chains given below trace back to one sample, sequenced in a study of blood T cell repertoires in COVID-19. Only in-frame clones appear in the TCRdb table, and some are missing; sequencing was by immunoSEQ multiplex PCR. Counted here are fewer than 200,000 clones, 86% occurring once; the ten biggest clones make up about 22%. Input material: PBMCs or T cells enriched from blood (not recorded which). The receptors were gathered from a woman in her thirties or forties in a cohort exposed to, infected with or recovered from COVID-19 (not recorded which).

The rearrangement uses TRBV4-1 and TRBJ2-2; 9 positions match TRBD1. V lost 2 bases and J lost 6; bases outside the gene matches: 4. The CDR3 extends over 15 amino acids. Germline CDR1 is MGHRA and CDR2 is YSYEKL. This CDR3 reads CASSQLTGGAGELFF. The CDR3 DNA reads as TGCGCCAGCAGCCAACTGACAGGGGGAGCCGGGGAGCTGTTTTTT.

This sequence joins TRBV28 and TRBJ2-7; a possible D gene is TRBD1 (6 bases). The CDR3 is made up of 16 amino acids. Trimming removed 8 bases at V and 0 bases at J, with 20 bases between. Germline loops: CDR1 MDHEN, CDR2 SYDVKM. This CDR3 is CASALVETGHSYEQYF. The CDR3 nucleotides read TGTGCCAGCGCCCTTGTGGAGACAGGACACTCCTACGAGCAGTACTTC.

V and J are TRBV9 and TRBJ2-2, with 9 bases that match TRBD1. V was clipped by 0 bases and J by 5 bases; unmatched bases: 5. CDR1 is SGDLS and CDR2 is YYNGEE in the germline V gene. CDR3 length: 16 residues. The CDR3 is CASSVEQGARTGELFF. The CDR3 nucleotides are TGTGCCAGCAGCGTAGAACAGGGGGCTAGGACCGGGGAGCTGTTTTTT.

The chain has TRBV7-2 and TRBJ2-5, with D perhaps TRBD2 (6 bases). Germline CDR1 is SGHTA and CDR2 is FQGNSA. The CDR3 extends over 16 amino acids. Trimming took off 2 bases at V and 1 base at J, with 14 bases between the two ends. CDR3 sequence reads: CASSLTIGTSQETQYF. The CDR3 bases are TGTGCCAGCAGCTTAACCATCGGGACTTCCCAAGAGACCCAGTACTTC.

The chain has TRBV7-6 and TRBJ1-5, with a possible D match to TRBD1 (5 bases). The length of the CDR3 is 15 residues. V shed 2 bases and J shed 6 bases, with 14 bases lying between them. CDR1 is SGHVS, CDR2 FNYEAQ, per germline. The CDR3 DNA sequence: TGTGCCAGCAGCTTATTCGGGGGTGGCGGTCAGCCCCAGCATTTT. Translating it yields CASSLFGGGGQPQHF.

The V and J genes are TRBV7-9 and TRBJ1-1, with TRBD1 matching over 7 bases. Germline CDR1 SEHNR, CDR2 FQNEAQ (reference sequence). The CDR3 is made up of 14 amino acids. Trimming removed 5 bases from V and 11 bases from J; junction bases left unmatched: 14. The CDR3 here is CASSVRTGEHEAFF. The CDR3 coding sequence is TGTGCCAGCAGCGTCCGGACAGGAGAACATGAGGCTTTCTTT.

This clone occurred once. V gene TRBV27 combines with J gene TRBJ1-2, with D possibly being TRBD1 (5 bases). The CDR3 is 16 amino acids. With 0 bases removed from V and 4 bases from J, the gap between germline ends came to 15 bases. Germline lookup yields CDR1 MNHEY and CDR2 SMNVEV (reference sequence). In DNA form, the CDR3 reads TGTGCCAGCAGTTTATCGTCAGGGTCCGGCCTCTATGGCTACACCTTC. Amino acids: CASSLSSGSGLYGYTF.

CDR3: CASSYSRDYNQPQHF. CDR3 sequence (DNA): TGTGCCAGCAGTTACTCGAGGGACTACAATCAGCCCCAGCATTTT. The chain combines TRBV6-2 or TRBV6-3 with TRBJ1-5; D is perhaps TRBD1 (5 bases). CDR3 size: 15 residues. CDR1 is MNHEY, CDR2 SVGEGT, per germline. Trimming removed 0 bases from V and 3 bases from J, with 9 bases in between.

The rearrangement uses TRBV10-1 and TRBJ2-7, with a possible D match to TRBD2 (5 bases). V shed 4 bases and J shed 1 base, with 8 bases lying between them. Germline values: CDR1 WNHNN, CDR2 SYGVQD (reference sequence). The CDR3 contains 13 residues. DNA of the CDR3: TGCGCCAGCAGTGTGAGCGGTTCCTACGAGCAGTACTTC. As protein: CASSVSGSYEQYF.

The rearrangement uses TRBV4-1 and TRBJ2-1; 16 positions agree with TRBD2. The CDR3 is 21 residues long. Trimming removed 1 base from V and 4 bases from J; junction bases left unmatched: 13. Germline assignment: CDR1 MGHRA and CDR2 YSYEKL. The CDR3 sequence is CASSQGLGTSGGASPYNEQFF. The DNA for the CDR3 is TGCGCCAGCAGCCAAGGTCTCGGGACTAGCGGGGGGGCGTCACCTTACAATGAGCAGTTCTTC.

The rearrangement uses TRBV6-4 and TRBJ1-5; D possibly corresponds to TRBD1 (6 bases). Germline CDR1 is MRHNA and CDR2 is SNTAGT. This CDR3 comprises 14 residues. The V end was cut by 0 bases, the J end by 5 bases, with 8 bases between. CDR3 region: CASSDSAGDQPQHF. As DNA, the CDR3 is TGTGCCAGCAGTGACTCGGCAGGGGATCAGCCCCAGCATTTT.

This chain uses TRBV10-3 with TRBJ1-1; TRBD1 matches 9 bases. The CDR3 runs to 18 residues. Germline CDR1 ENHRY, CDR2 SYGVKD. The V and J ends lost 6 bases and 6 bases, in that order; junction bases with no gene match: 20. The CDR3, as DNA: TGTGCCATCAGGGGGGGAACCGGGACAGGGATGATCTACTCTGAAGCTTTCTTT. Protein: CAIRGGTGTGMIYSEAFF.

This chain uses TRBV4-1 with TRBJ1-4, with D tentatively TRBD1 (5 bases). CDR1 and CDR2 from the germline V gene are MGHRA and YSYEKL. The CDR3 contains 16 residues. V was shortened by 1 base and J by 2 bases, with 11 bases between the two germline ends. The CDR3 sequence: CASSQGTTETNEKLFF. In DNA form, the CDR3 reads TGCGCCAGCAGCCAAGGGACGACAGAGACTAATGAAAAACTGTTTTTT.

This chain uses TRBV7-9 with TRBJ2-7; D ambiguous. There are 12 residues in the CDR3. Trimming stripped 4 bases from V and 3 bases from J, with 7 bases between. Germline CDR1 SEHNR, CDR2 FQNEAQ (reference sequence). The CDR3 bases are TGTGCCAGCAGCTACCAACACTACGAGCAGTACTTC. It translates to CASSYQHYEQYF.

This rearrangement joins TRBV12-5 to TRBJ1-2; TRBD1 matches 8 bases. CDR3 length equals 16 residues. Germline V gives CDR1 LGHNT, CDR2 FRNRAP. The V gene end was trimmed by 7 bases and the J gene end by 3 bases; junction bases not matched to a gene: 13. CDR3: CASEGQGIHGHYGYTF. DNA for the CDR3: TGTGCTAGTGAAGGACAGGGCATCCATGGACACTATGGCTACACCTTC.

The rearrangement links TRBV5-1 to TRBJ2-1; 10 bases are a match to TRBD2. The CDR3 extends over 16 amino acids. CDR1 is SGHRS and CDR2 is YFSETQ in the germline V gene. With V trimmed by 4 bases and J by 3 bases, 7 bases remained unmatched. This chain's CDR3 is CASSRGLATHYNEQFF. The CDR3 DNA is TGCGCCAGCAGCCGGGGACTAGCGACCCACTACAATGAGCAGTTCTTC.

This clone was counted only a few times. The genes are TRBV9 and TRBJ1-5; D unresolved. From germline, CDR1 is SGDLS and CDR2 YYNGEE. This CDR3 contains 14 residues. V lost 0 bases and J lost 3, with 7 bases in between. The CDR3 coding sequence is TGTGCCAGCAGCGTAGACAGTTCCAATCAGCCCCAGCATTTT. Its translation: CASSVDSSNQPQHF.

This rearrangement joins TRBV19 to TRBJ2-1, with 9 bases aligning to TRBD2. Per germline, CDR1 LNHDA and CDR2 SQIVND (reference sequence). The CDR3 is made up of 15 amino acids. Germline trimming cut 5 bases from V and 3 bases from J; bases unmatched to any gene: 5. The CDR3 region is CASSGPSGIYNEQFF. CDR3 nucleotides: TGTGCCAGTAGTGGGCCTAGCGGGATCTACAATGAGCAGTTCTTC.

The CDR3, as DNA: TGTGCCAGCAGCAAAGAGGGACAGGGCCCGAACACCGGGGAGCTGTTTTTT. Residues: CASSKEGQGPNTGELFF. The chain has TRBV21-1 and TRBJ2-2; the table assigns TRBD1, which was not confirmed against the DNA. TRBV21-1 is tagged as a pseudogene. There are 17 residues in the CDR3.

CDR3: CASSRRDMKGTEAFF. CDR3 bases: TGTGCCAGCAGTCGACGGGACATGAAGGGCACTGAAGCTTTCTTT. The chain has TRBV28 and TRBJ1-1, with D possibly matching TRBD1 (6 bases). Trimming shortened V by 5 bases and J by 4 bases, and 17 bases separated the two germline ends. The CDR3 consists of 15 residues. Germline CDR1 reads MDHEN; CDR2 reads SYDVKM.

The rearrangement links TRBV5-1 to TRBJ2-2, with 8 bases aligning to TRBD1. Germline V CDR1 and CDR2: SGHRS, YFSETQ. The CDR3 loop spans 15 amino acids. Trimming at V came to 4 bases and at J to 7 bases, leaving 9 bases not matched to a gene. The CDR3 DNA follows: TGCGCCAGCAGCAGATCAGGGGGCGCGGGCGGGGAGCTGTTTTTT. Translated: CASSRSGGAGGELFF.

The chain has TRBV4-2 and TRBJ2-1, with no clear D. The CDR3 has 15 residues. The V gene's germline CDR1 is LGHNA and CDR2 YNFKEQ. Trimming shortened V by 4 bases and J by 0 bases, and 10 bases separated the two germline ends. The CDR3 here is CASSPRSSSYNEQFF. The CDR3 nucleotides are TGTGCCAGCAGCCCACGGAGCAGCTCCTACAATGAGCAGTTCTTC.

The J gene is TRBJ2-7, the V gene TRBV2, with TRBD2 identical over 8 bases. This CDR3 region has 14 residues. The germline V gene encodes CDR1 SNHLY and CDR2 FYNNEI. The junction had 5 bases not matched to a gene; V was cut back by 4 bases and J by 3 bases. CDR3 residues: CASSGRLAFYEQYF. The DNA for the CDR3 is TGTGCCAGCAGTGGTCGACTAGCGTTCTACGAGCAGTACTTC.

The V and J genes are TRBV6-1 and TRBJ1-4; D possibly corresponds to TRBD1 (6 bases). Germline CDR1 and CDR2: MNHNS and SASEGT. Trimming cost V 2 bases and J 6 bases, with 13 bases left between them. The CDR3 runs 15 residues. The CDR3 DNA reads TGTGCCAGCAGTGAAAGGGGGAACTTATATGAAAAACTGTTTTTT. It specifies CASSERGNLYEKLFF.

This clone was counted between two and nine times. The chain links TRBV11-2 to TRBJ1-2; 8 nucleotides align to TRBD1. The J segment lost 8 bases and the V segment lost 5 bases, leaving 4 bases of the junction unmatched. The CDR3 covers 12 residues. Germline CDR1 and CDR2: SGHAT and FQNNGV. Written as DNA, the CDR3 is TGTGCCAGCAGCGGACAGGGTGGCGGCTACACCTTC. Its protein is CASSGQGGGYTF.

The V call is TRBV10-1, the J call TRBJ2-6; no reliable D call. The V and J ends lost 3 bases and 6 bases respectively, with 3 bases between them. Germline CDR1 and CDR2: WNHNN and SYGVQD (reference sequence). The CDR3 totals 12 residues. CDR3 sequence: CASSDLANVLTF. The CDR3 coding sequence is TGCGCCAGCAGTGATCTGGCCAACGTCCTGACTTTC.

The chain has TRBV7-8 and TRBJ1-3; no firm D call. This CDR3 has 14 residues. CDR1 is SGHVS and CDR2 is FQNEAQ in the germline V gene. V gave up 1 base and J gave up 4 bases, with 8 bases separating them. The CDR3 protein is CASSLGSGGNTIYF. As DNA, the CDR3 is TGTGCCAGCAGCTTAGGCTCCGGGGGAAACACCATATATTTT.

The chain couples TRBV19 to TRBJ2-2, with 7 nucleotides matching TRBD1. Germline-derived CDR1 and CDR2 are LNHDA and SQIVND (reference sequence). Trimming removed 5 bases from V and 9 bases from J; junction bases left unmatched: 3. The length of the CDR3 is 12 residues. CDR3 loop: CASSVQGWELFF. In DNA form, the CDR3 reads TGTGCCAGTAGTGTACAGGGGTGGGAGCTGTTTTTT.

The chain carries TRBV11-2 and TRBJ1-1; D not resolved. V was shortened by 5 bases and J by 3 bases, with 16 bases between the two germline ends. Per germline, CDR1 SGHAT and CDR2 FQNNGV. The CDR3 sequence is 15 residues long. The CDR3 region has the DNA TGTGCCAGCAGCCGCACAATGGGCGTCTACACTGAAGCTTTCTTT. Translating it yields CASSRTMGVYTEAFF.

The CDR3 reads CASSQGPTGWSTEAFF. The CDR3, as DNA: TGTGCCAGCAGCCAAGGACCGACAGGCTGGAGCACTGAAGCTTTCTTT. The rearrangement joins TRBV4-2 to TRBJ1-1; perhaps TRBD1 as D (6 bases). V dropped 1 base and J dropped 4 bases, with 16 bases sitting between them. This CDR3 has 16 residues. Germline loops: CDR1 LGHNA, CDR2 YNFKEQ.

This chain joins TRBV14 and TRBJ1-2; D unclear. The CDR3 is 12 residues long. Deletions cut 2 bases from V and 2 bases from J, with 3 bases between. Germline V gene sequence: CDR1 SGHDN, CDR2 FVKESK. The CDR3 nucleotides are TGTGCCAGCAGCCAAACAAACTATGGCTACACCTTC. It codes for CASSQTNYGYTF.

This clone has a handful of counts. The chain uses TRBV7-7 and TRBJ2-2, with TRBD2 identical over 12 bases. CDR1 SSHAT and CDR2 FNYEAQ come from the germline V gene (reference sequence). This CDR3 is built from 16 residues. V lost 2 bases and J lost 4; bases outside the gene matches: 2. CDR3: CASSLLAGGTTGELFF. The CDR3 DNA sequence: TGTGCCAGCAGCTTACTAGCGGGGGGGACCACCGGGGAGCTGTTTTTT.